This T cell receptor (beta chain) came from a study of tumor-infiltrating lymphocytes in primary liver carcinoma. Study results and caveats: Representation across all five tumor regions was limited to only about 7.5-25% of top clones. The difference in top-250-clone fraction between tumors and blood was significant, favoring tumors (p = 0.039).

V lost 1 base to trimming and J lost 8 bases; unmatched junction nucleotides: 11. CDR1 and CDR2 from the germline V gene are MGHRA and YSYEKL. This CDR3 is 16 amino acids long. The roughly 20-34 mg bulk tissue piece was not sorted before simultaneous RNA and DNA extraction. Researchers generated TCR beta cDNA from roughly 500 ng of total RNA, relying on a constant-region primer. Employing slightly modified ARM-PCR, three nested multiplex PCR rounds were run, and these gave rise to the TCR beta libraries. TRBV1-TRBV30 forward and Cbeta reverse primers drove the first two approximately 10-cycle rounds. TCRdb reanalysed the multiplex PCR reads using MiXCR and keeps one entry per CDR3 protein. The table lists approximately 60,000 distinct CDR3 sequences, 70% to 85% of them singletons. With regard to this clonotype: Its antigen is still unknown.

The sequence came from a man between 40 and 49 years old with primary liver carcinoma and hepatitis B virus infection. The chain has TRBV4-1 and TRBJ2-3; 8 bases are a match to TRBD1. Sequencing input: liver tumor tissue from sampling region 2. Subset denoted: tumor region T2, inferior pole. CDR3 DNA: TGCGCCAGCAGCCAAGGGTCGGACAGGGACGCAGGTACGCAGTATTTT. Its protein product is CASSQGSDRDAGTQYF.